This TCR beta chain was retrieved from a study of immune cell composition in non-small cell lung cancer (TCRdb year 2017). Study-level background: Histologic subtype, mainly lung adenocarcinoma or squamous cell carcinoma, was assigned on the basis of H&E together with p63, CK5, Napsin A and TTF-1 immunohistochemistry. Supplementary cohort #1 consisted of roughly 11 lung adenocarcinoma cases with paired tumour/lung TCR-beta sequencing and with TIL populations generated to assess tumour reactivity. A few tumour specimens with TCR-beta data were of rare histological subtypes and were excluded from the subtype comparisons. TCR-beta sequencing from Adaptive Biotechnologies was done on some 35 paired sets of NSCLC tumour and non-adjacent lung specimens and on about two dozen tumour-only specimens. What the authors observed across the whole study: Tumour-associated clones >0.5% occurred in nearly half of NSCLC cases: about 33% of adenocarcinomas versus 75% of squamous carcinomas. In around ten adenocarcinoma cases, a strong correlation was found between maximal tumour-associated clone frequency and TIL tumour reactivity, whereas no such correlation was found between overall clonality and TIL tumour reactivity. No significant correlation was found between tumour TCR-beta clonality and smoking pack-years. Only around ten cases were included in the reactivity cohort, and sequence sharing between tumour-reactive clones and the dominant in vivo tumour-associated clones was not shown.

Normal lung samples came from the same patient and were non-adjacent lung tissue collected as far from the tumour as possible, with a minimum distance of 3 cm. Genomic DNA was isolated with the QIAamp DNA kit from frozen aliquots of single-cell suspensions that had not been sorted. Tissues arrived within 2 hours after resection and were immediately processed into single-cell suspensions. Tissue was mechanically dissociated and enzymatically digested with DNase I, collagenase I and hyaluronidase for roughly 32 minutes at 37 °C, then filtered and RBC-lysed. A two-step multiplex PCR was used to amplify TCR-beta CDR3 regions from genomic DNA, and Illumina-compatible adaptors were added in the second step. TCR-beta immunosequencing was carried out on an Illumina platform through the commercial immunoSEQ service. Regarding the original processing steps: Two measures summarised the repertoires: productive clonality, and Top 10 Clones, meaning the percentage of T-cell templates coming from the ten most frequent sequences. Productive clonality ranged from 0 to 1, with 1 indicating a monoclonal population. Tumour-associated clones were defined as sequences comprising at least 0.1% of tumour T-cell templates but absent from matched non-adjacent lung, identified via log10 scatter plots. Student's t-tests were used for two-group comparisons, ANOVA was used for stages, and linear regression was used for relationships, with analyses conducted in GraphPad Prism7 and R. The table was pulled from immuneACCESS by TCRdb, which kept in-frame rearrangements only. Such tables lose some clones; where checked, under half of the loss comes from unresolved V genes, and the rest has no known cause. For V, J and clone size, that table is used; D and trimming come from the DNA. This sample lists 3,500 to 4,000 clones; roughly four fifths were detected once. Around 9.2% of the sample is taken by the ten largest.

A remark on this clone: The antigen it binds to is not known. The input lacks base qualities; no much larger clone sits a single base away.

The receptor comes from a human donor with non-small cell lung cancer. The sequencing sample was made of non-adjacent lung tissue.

The bases read TGTGCCAGTAGTAGGGCACAAGTCGGTTCCCAATCAAGCTATGGCTACACCTTC. Protein translation: CASSRAQVGSQSSYGYTF. The chain is assembled from TRBV19 and TRBJ1-2, with the D gene not confidently named. As encoded in the germline V gene (reference sequence), CDR1 is LNHDA while CDR2 is SQIVND. V and J lose 4 bases and 4 bases, and a span of 25 bases separates them. CDR3 length: 18 amino acids, cysteine to phenylalanine. Of the read, only the CDR3 DNA is kept; its 54 bases are in frame from base 1.